The 21 T cell receptor beta chains reported below all come from one sample, sequenced in a study of shared clonotypes between healthy human individuals. The data were produced by immunoSEQ multiplex PCR, yet TCRdb's version contains in-frame clones alone and is incomplete. The table records about 1 million clones, around four fifths of them present only once. The sequenced sample consisted of memory CD4+ T cells sorted from blood. Documented subset: CD45RA-negative fraction. The receptor source for this set is a man between 18 and 29 years old in good health.

Concerning this clone itself: Other nucleotide sequences in the sample specify the same CDR3. V is TRBV5-6 and J is TRBJ2-1, with TRBD2 matching over 9 bases. Germline V CDR1 and CDR2: SGHDT, YYEEEE. J lost 4 bases, V lost 0 bases, and 2 bases had no gene match. The CDR3 is 15 residues long. For the CDR3, the DNA is TGTGCCAGCAGCTTGGGACTAGCGGATTACAATGAGCAGTTCTTC. This gives the protein CASSLGLADYNEQFF. Together with reference TRBV5-6 and TRBJ2-1, the CDR3 gives the full variable domain: DAGVTQSPTHLIKTRGQQVTLRCSPKSGHDTVSWYQQALGQGPQFIFQYYEEEERQRGNFPDRFSGHQFPNYSSELNVNALLLGDSALYLCASSLGLADYNEQFFGPGTRLTVL.

The chain links TRBV18 to TRBJ1-3; TRBD1 might be the D (6 bases). The length of the CDR3 is 15 residues. The V and J ends lost 6 bases and 0 bases respectively, with 12 bases between them. Germline CDR1 reads KGHSH; CDR2 reads LQKENI. The CDR3 sequence is CASSGQSDSGNTIYF. For the CDR3, the DNA is TGTGCCAGCTCCGGACAGTCAGACTCTGGAAACACCATATATTTT.

The chain couples TRBV18 to TRBJ1-3, with unresolved D. The germline gives CDR1 KGHSH, CDR2 LQKENI. The ends were cut back, 2 bases at V and 0 bases at J, with 8 bases in the middle. The CDR3 covers 15 residues. This CDR3 reads CASSPIGISGNTIYF. The DNA of the CDR3 is TGTGCCAGCTCACCAATAGGGATCTCTGGAAACACCATATATTTT.

The chain combines TRBV2 with TRBJ2-2; 9 bases are a match to TRBD1. V dropped 11 bases and J dropped 6; count of bases not matched to a gene: 10. This CDR3 comprises 14 residues. CDR1 is SNHLY, CDR2 FYNNEI, per germline. The CDR3 region is CAGAGTGWAGELFF. CDR3 DNA: TGTGCCGGCGCCGGGACAGGGTGGGCCGGGGAGCTGTTTTTT.

There are a few counts of this clone. V usage is TRBV4-1 and J usage is TRBJ1-6; the D is unclear. The V and J ends lost 2 bases and 12 bases respectively, with 20 bases between them. Germline CDR1 is MGHRA and CDR2 is YSYEKL. This CDR3 region has 16 residues. CDR3: CASSQSPRADTLPLHF. CDR3 nucleotides: TGCGCCAGCAGCCAAAGTCCAAGGGCAGATACCTTACCCCTCCACTTT.

The chain employs TRBV11-2 and TRBJ2-2, with 8 bases identical to TRBD2. Trimming took 7 bases from V and 1 from J; bases not matched to a gene: 8. Germline values: CDR1 SGHAT, CDR2 FQNNGV. This CDR3 has 16 amino acids. CDR3 region: CASTGGGSLNTGELFF. The CDR3 nucleotides read TGTGCCAGCACCGGGGGGGGCTCCCTGAACACCGGGGAGCTGTTTTTT.

The CDR3 spells CASSLGQGVKYEQYF. In nucleotides, the CDR3 is TGTGCCAGCAGCCTCGGACAGGGTGTTAAGTACGAGCAGTACTTC. The rearrangement joins TRBV5-4 to TRBJ2-7, with TRBD1 matching over 8 bases. From germline, CDR1 is SGHNT and CDR2 YYREEE (reference sequence). Losses at the gene ends were 4 bases for V and 4 bases for J; bases not matched to a gene: 10. The CDR3 is 15 residues long.

DNA of the CDR3: TGTGCCAGCTCAGCTAGCGGGGGGGCCCAGTACTTC. Translation: CASSASGGAQYF. The genes are TRBV6-1 and TRBJ2-5; TRBD2 matches at 12 bases. There are 12 residues in the CDR3. Germline V gives CDR1 MNHNS, CDR2 SASEGT. The V segment lost 8 bases and the J segment 9 bases; nucleotides outside the gene matches: 4.

A few counts support this clone. The gene calls are TRBV5-1 and TRBJ2-3; tentative D call: TRBD1 (5 bases). Deletions cut 2 bases from V and 4 bases from J, with 17 bases between. The CDR3 totals 16 residues. In germline, CDR1 is SGHRS, CDR2 YFSETQ. The CDR3 DNA is TGCGCCAGCAGCTTATTCGGGTGGGTAGGGGCAGATACGCAGTATTTT. This encodes CASSLFGWVGADTQYF.

This sequence joins TRBV7-9 and TRBJ2-5; 9 bases match TRBD2. J lost 5 bases, V lost 5 bases, and 9 bases had no gene match. The CDR3 has 15 amino acids. The germline gives CDR1 SEHNR, CDR2 FQNEAQ (reference sequence). CDR3 residues: CASSTGTSPAETQYF. As DNA, the CDR3 is TGTGCCAGCAGCACCGGGACTAGCCCTGCCGAGACCCAGTACTTC.

The V call is TRBV2, the J call TRBJ2-7; possible D gene TRBD2, 5 bases. The CDR3 runs to 14 residues. Trimming took 7 bases from V and 7 from J, leaving 20 bases between them. Per germline, CDR1 SNHLY and CDR2 FYNNEI. Here the CDR3 DNA reads TGTGCCAGCAACCCAATTGGGCGGACGGGGGAGCAGTACTTC. Its translation: CASNPIGRTGEQYF.

This clone came up a few times. Other DNA sequences in this specimen translate into the identical CDR3. V gene TRBV2 combines with J gene TRBJ1-1; D gene unclear. The germline CDR1 and CDR2 sequences are SNHLY and FYNNEI. V was clipped by 8 bases and J by 1 base, with 8 bases between them. This CDR3 contains 12 residues. Here the CDR3 reads CASSSRNTEAFF. In DNA, the CDR3 is TGTGCCAGCTCATCGAGGAACACTGAAGCTTTCTTT.

The V and J genes are TRBV5-1 and TRBJ2-7; D is uncertain. The V gene's germline CDR1 is SGHRS and CDR2 YFSETQ. V was shortened by 1 base and J by 3 bases, with 8 bases between the two germline ends. The CDR3 is 13 amino acids. The CDR3 DNA reads TGCGCCAGCAGCTTGAGGGCGGACTACGAGCAGTACTTC. Translation gives CASSLRADYEQYF.

The genes are TRBV5-1 and TRBJ2-3; 10 nucleotides align to TRBD2. The CDR3 has 18 residues. Unmatched junction bases numbered 7, after V lost 0 bases and J lost 0 bases. The germline V gene encodes CDR1 SGHRS and CDR2 YFSETQ. The DNA of the CDR3 is TGCGCCAGCAGCTTGGAACTAGCGGGGTCATCTAGCACAGATACGCAGTATTTT. Its protein product is CASSLELAGSSSTDTQYF.

V is TRBV19 and J is TRBJ1-4; D is ambiguous. V was clipped by 8 bases and J by 7 bases, with 17 bases between them. The CDR3 is 14 amino acids. Looked up from germline, CDR1 is LNHDA and CDR2 is SQIVND (reference sequence). The CDR3 bases are TGTGCCAGTTCGGAAGGGATCCTCGGTGAAAAACTGTTTTTT. Amino acid sequence: CASSEGILGEKLFF.

Turning to this clone: This may be a read error, as it is one base from a much larger clone. The J gene is TRBJ2-7, the V gene TRBV7-9; D is unclear. Trimming took 5 bases from V and 2 from J, leaving 4 bases between them. This CDR3 spans 11 amino acids. The germline gives CDR1 SEHNR, CDR2 FQNEAQ (reference sequence). CDR3: CASSHAYEQYF. CDR3 coding DNA: TGTGCCAGCAGCCACGCCTACGAGCAGTACTTC.

The chain uses TRBV6-5 and TRBJ1-2; D is unresolved. The CDR3 is 13 amino acids. The V gene's germline CDR1 is MNHEY and CDR2 SVGAGI. The V and J ends lost 6 bases and 5 bases respectively, with 13 bases between them. In nucleotides, the CDR3 is TGTGCCAGCAGGCCCAACGGAGTATATGGCTACACCTTC. Protein product: CASRPNGVYGYTF.

The genes are TRBV29-1 and TRBJ2-6; D gene ambiguous. The V end was cut by 4 bases, the J end by 2 bases, with 3 bases between. This CDR3 spans 12 amino acids. CDR1 and CDR2 from the germline V gene are SQVTM and ANQGSEA. The CDR3 here is CSVATGANVLTF. The CDR3 region has the DNA TGCAGCGTTGCCACTGGGGCCAACGTCCTGACTTTC.

This clone turned up a few times. V usage is TRBV2 and J usage is TRBJ1-1, with a tentative D call TRBD1 (5 bases). This CDR3 region has 13 residues. Per the germline V gene, CDR1 is SNHLY and CDR2 is FYNNEI. The V gene lost 7 bases and the J gene lost 6 bases, with 15 bases spanning the gap. CDR3: CASTIGEGAEAFF. The DNA of the CDR3 is TGTGCCAGCACCATTGGGGAAGGGGCTGAAGCTTTCTTT.

A note on this clone: At one boundary the junction diverges from the germline segment, which might be a read error. The rearrangement links TRBV18 to TRBJ2-7; 7 bases align to TRBD1. Looked up from germline, CDR1 is KGHSH and CDR2 is LQKENI. This CDR3 has 14 residues. CDR3 region: CATSLRQGSYEQYF. DNA of the CDR3: TGTGCCACCTCACTACGACAGGGCTCCTACGAGCAGTACTTC.

V usage is TRBV29-1 and J usage is TRBJ1-4; 12 bases match TRBD1. This CDR3 region has 15 residues. Trimming took 6 bases from V and 2 from J; bases not matched to a gene: 4. The V gene's germline CDR1 is SQVTM and CDR2 ANQGSEA. The CDR3 sequence: CSVGTGGGTNEKLFF. In DNA form, the CDR3 reads TGCAGCGTGGGGACAGGGGGCGGCACTAATGAAAAACTGTTTTTT.